The present entry profiles one T cell receptor (beta chain) with its context. This sample was included in a study of blood T cell repertoires in COVID-19. At the level of the study: T cells, B-cell-depleted T cells, or PBMCs supplied cDNA or gDNA.

This CDR3 has 15 residues. Trimming removed 3 bases from V and 3 bases from J; junction bases left unmatched: 6. CDR1 is SGHDN, CDR2 FVKESK, per germline. Authors' methods: Nucleated cell counts were estimated from reference gene primer amplification. Only in-frame clones appear in the TCRdb table, and some are missing; sequencing was by immunoSEQ multiplex PCR. The DNA gave D and trimming, while V, J and clone size come from that table. The sample includes 250,000 to 400,000 clones, roughly 90% of them seen just once. This receptor was identified in a young woman with COVID-19, enrolled during active disease. The sequencing input was peripheral blood. This chain links TRBV14 with TRBJ2-3; 7 nucleotides agree with TRBD2. The CDR3 coding sequence is TGTGCCAGCAGCCACACGGGACTAAATACAGATACGCAGTATTTT. It encodes CASSHTGLNTDTQYF. The full variable domain, with the rest looked up from reference TRBV14 and TRBJ2-3, is EAGVTQFPSHSVIEKGQTVTLRCDPISGHDNLYWYRRVMGKEIKFLLHFVKESKQDESGMPNNRFLAERTGGTYSTLKVQPAELEDSGVYFCASSHTGLNTDTQYFGPGTRLTVL.